Listed below are T cell receptor beta chains from one sample, sequenced in a study of T cell responses to AZD1222 COVID-19 vaccine. Only in-frame clones appear in the TCRdb table, and some are missing; sequencing was by immunoSEQ multiplex PCR. Among fewer than 120,000 clones listed, 94% were seen once. The starting material was peripheral blood, obtained 28 days after the second AZD1222 dose. These receptors were obtained from an adult who received the AZD1222 COVID-19 vaccine. Each CDR3 is given with its conserved first and last residue. D genes are given only for firm matches. Size values are once, few and many counts, or a class for expanded clones, and some rows have none.

clone size	V gene	D gene	J gene	CDR3 protein	CDR3 DNA
once	TRBV12-5	TRBD2	TRBJ2-5	CASGFSGTSGETQYF	TGTGCTAGTGGTTTCAGCGGGACGTCGGGGGAGACCCAGTACTTC
NA	TRBV19	NA	TRBJ1-5	CASSTLTVTSNQPQHF	TGTGCCAGTAGTACCCTGACAGTAACGAGCAATCAGCCCCAGCATTTT
NA	TRBV11-1	NA	TRBJ1-2	CASSGRLKDGYTF	TGTGCCAGCTCGGGCAGGTTAAAAGATGGCTACACCTTC
NA	TRBV28	TRBD2	TRBJ2-7	CASSLSLAGIYEQYF	TGTGCCAGCAGTTTAAGCCTAGCGGGAATCTACGAGCAGTACTTC
NA	TRBV6-5	NA	TRBJ1-2	CARQDTNYGYTF	TGTGCCAGACAGGATACGAACTATGGCTACACCTTC
NA	TRBV15	NA	TRBJ2-7	CATSRLPGQTATYEQYF	TGTGCCACCAGCAGGCTCCCCGGGCAGACGGCAACCTACGAGCAGTACTTC
NA	TRBV10-3	TRBD1	TRBJ1-2	CAISGTGYLGYTF	TGTGCCATCAGTGGGACAGGGTATCTTGGCTACACCTTC
NA	TRBV5-6	TRBD1	TRBJ2-1	CASSWTGVYNEQFF	TGTGCCAGCAGCTGGACAGGGGTCTACAATGAGCAGTTCTTC
once	TRBV7-8	NA	TRBJ1-4	CASSLTPRGTSGEKLFF	TGTGCCAGCAGCTTAACCCCGCGGGGGACCTCGGGTGAAAAACTGTTTTTT
NA	TRBV7-9	NA	TRBJ1-1	CASRIGEGRNTEAFF	TGTGCCAGCCGTATCGGAGAAGGGAGGAACACTGAAGCTTTCTTT
NA	TRBV11-2	TRBD1	TRBJ2-7	CASADRVYEQYF	TGTGCCAGCGCGGACAGGGTCTACGAGCAGTACTTC
NA	TRBV7-9	NA	TRBJ1-1	CASSGQNTEAFF	TGTGCCAGCAGCGGACAGAACACTGAAGCTTTCTTT
NA	TRBV27	TRBD2	TRBJ2-7	CASSFVQLAGGPFEQYF	TGTGCCAGCAGTTTCGTTCAACTAGCGGGAGGACCTTTCGAGCAGTACTTC
NA	TRBV7-2	NA	TRBJ2-3	CASSITPGLTDTQYF	TGTGCCAGCAGCATCACCCCGGGGCTCACAGATACGCAGTATTTT
NA	TRBV5-1	NA	TRBJ2-1	CASSLGADTYNEQFF	TGCGCCAGCAGCTTGGGGGCAGATACTTACAATGAGCAGTTCTTC
NA	TRBV28	TRBD1	TRBJ2-1	CASRGQAPTLSIYNEQFF	TGTGCCAGCAGAGGACAGGCCCCTACATTGTCGATATACAATGAGCAGTTCTTC
few	TRBV19	TRBD1	TRBJ2-2	CASSLGPGQGATGELFF	TGTGCCAGTAGCCTAGGTCCGGGACAGGGGGCAACCGGGGAGCTGTTTTTT
NA	TRBV24-1	NA	TRBJ2-1	CATSDSTRGDYNEQFF	TGTGCCACCAGTGACTCGACCAGGGGGGATTACAATGAGCAGTTCTTC
NA	TRBV6-1	NA	TRBJ1-4	CASSQDGPVWYEKLFF	TGTGCCAGCAGTCAAGACGGCCCGGTCTGGTATGAAAAACTGTTTTTT
NA	TRBV11-2	NA	TRBJ2-6	CASSPKFVLTF	TGTGCCAGCAGCCCCAAGTTCGTCCTGACTTTC
NA	TRBV6-5	NA	TRBJ2-3	CASSPRLSSTDTQYF	TGTGCCAGCAGCCCCAGGTTATCTAGCACAGATACGCAGTATTTT
NA	TRBV9	NA	TRBJ1-2	CASSGIGQLRDGYTF	TGTGCCAGCAGCGGAATAGGACAGCTGAGAGATGGCTACACCTTC
NA	TRBV7-9	TRBD1	TRBJ1-1	CASSTGAGPVTEAFF	TGTGCCAGCAGCACAGGGGCAGGCCCGGTCACTGAAGCTTTCTTT
NA	TRBV19	NA	TRBJ1-5	CASRPTGHLNQPQHF	TGTGCCAGTAGACCGACAGGACATCTCAATCAGCCCCAGCATTTT
NA	TRBV9	NA	TRBJ2-1	CASSPDPWQLHNEQFF	TGTGCCAGCAGCCCGGATCCGTGGCAGCTACACAATGAGCAGTTCTTC
NA	TRBV27	NA	TRBJ1-6	CASSRSLNSPLHF	TGTGCCAGCAGTCGAAGTCTCAATTCACCCCTCCACTTT
NA	TRBV15	TRBD1	TRBJ1-2	CATSRDGQGANGYTF	TGTGCCACCAGCAGAGATGGGCAGGGGGCAAATGGCTACACCTTC
NA	TRBV12-5	TRBD1	TRBJ1-1	CASGLVRDRVNTEAFF	TGTGCTAGTGGTTTGGTACGGGACAGGGTGAACACTGAAGCTTTCTTT
NA	TRBV2	NA	TRBJ1-4	CASSEERVFGEKLFF	TGTGCCAGCAGTGAGGAAAGGGTCTTCGGGGAAAAACTGTTTTTT
NA	TRBV25-1	TRBD2	TRBJ2-7	CASTPGRATDEQYF	TGTGCCAGCACCCCCGGGAGGGCCACCGACGAGCAGTACTTC
once	TRBV3-1/TRBV3-2	TRBD1	TRBJ2-5	CASSLRVTGIQETQYF	TGTGCCAGCAGCCTCCGAGTGACAGGGATTCAGGAGACCCAGTACTTC
once	TRBV11-2	NA	TRBJ1-1	CASSLWTDAGTEAFF	TGTGCCAGCAGCTTATGGACGGACGCTGGTACTGAAGCTTTCTTT
NA	TRBV5-8	TRBD1	TRBJ1-5	CASSLARDSHSNQPQHF	TGTGCCAGCAGCTTGGCCAGGGACAGCCATAGCAATCAGCCCCAGCATTTT
NA	TRBV6-5	NA	TRBJ2-3	CASSEGVLGTQYF	TGTGCCAGCAGCGAGGGGGTTTTGGGTACGCAGTATTTT
NA	TRBV6-1	NA	TRBJ1-2	CASSEFWQINYGYTF	TGTGCCAGCAGTGAATTCTGGCAGATCAACTATGGCTACACCTTC
NA	TRBV7-9	TRBD1	TRBJ1-4	CASSRPAGGYEKLFF	TGTGCCAGCAGTCGACCCGCAGGGGGCTACGAAAAACTGTTTTTT
NA	TRBV5-1	TRBD1	TRBJ1-2	CASFIPGQGINGYTF	TGCGCCAGCTTCATCCCGGGACAGGGGATAAATGGCTACACCTTC
NA	TRBV29-1	TRBD2	TRBJ2-1	CSVVSSGGPRTYNEQFF	TGCAGCGTTGTGTCTAGCGGGGGCCCTAGAACCTACAATGAGCAGTTCTTC
NA	TRBV23-1	NA	TRBJ1-4	CASSQAGSRGLATNEKLFF	TGCGCCAGCAGTCAAGCGGGGTCAAGGGGACTTGCAACTAATGAAAAACTGTTTTTT
NA	TRBV11-2	NA	TRBJ2-7	CASSISYEQYF	TGTGCCAGCAGCATTAGCTACGAGCAGTACTTC
NA	TRBV10-1	NA	TRBJ2-7	CASSRGRTKISYEQYF	TGCGCCAGCAGTAGAGGACGGACGAAAATCTCCTACGAGCAGTACTTC
NA	TRBV15	NA	TRBJ1-5	CATKLQQGQNQPQHF	TGTGCCACCAAGTTACAACAGGGCCAAAATCAGCCCCAGCATTTT
NA	TRBV6-5	NA	TRBJ1-1	CASSYLGGGNTEAFF	TGTGCCAGCAGTTATTTGGGGGGAGGGAACACTGAAGCTTTCTTT
NA	TRBV12-3/TRBV12-4	NA	TRBJ1-5	CASSPDTHQPQHF	TGTGCCAGCAGCCCGGACACCCATCAGCCCCAGCATTTT
NA	TRBV5-1	TRBD1	TRBJ2-1	CASSLGQGAYNEQFF	TGCGCCAGCAGTCTTGGACAGGGGGCTTACAATGAGCAGTTCTTC
once	TRBV27	TRBD1	TRBJ1-2	CASSRHGGGEGYTF	TGTGCCAGCAGCCGCCATGGAGGGGGCGAGGGCTACACCTTC
NA	TRBV6-6	NA	TRBJ1-2	CASSTPRRGADGYTF	TGTGCCAGCAGTACCCCACGTCGGGGGGCGGATGGCTACACCTTC
NA	TRBV19	TRBD1	TRBJ2-1	CASSIGTGTVYNEQFF	TGTGCCAGTAGTATTGGGACAGGGACGGTCTACAATGAGCAGTTCTTC
NA	TRBV5-1	TRBD1	TRBJ2-1	CASSSGQGSYNEQFF	TGCGCCAGCAGCTCCGGACAGGGGTCCTACAATGAGCAGTTCTTC
NA	TRBV5-1	NA	TRBJ1-2	CASSYGGIYGYTF	TGCGCCAGCAGCTACGGCGGGATCTATGGCTACACCTTC
few	TRBV7-2	NA	TRBJ2-1	CASSLFNSDWEQFF	TGTGCCAGCAGCTTATTTAACTCCGATTGGGAGCAGTTCTTC
NA	TRBV18	NA	TRBJ1-2	CASSPIPGNYGYTF	TGTGCCAGCTCACCGATTCCGGGGAACTATGGCTACACCTTC